Listed below are T cell receptor beta chains from one sample, sequenced in a study of OX40 agonist ivuxolimab in advanced cancers. TCRdb keeps only in-frame clones here, not all; method: immunoSEQ multiplex PCR. The sample records fewer than 80,000 clones, about 86% being singletons. The sequencing here drew on CD4+ or CD8+ T cells sorted from blood, taken in a trial of the OX40 agonist ivuxolimab. These receptors all come from an adult with an advanced solid tumor such as melanoma, head and neck, liver or kidney cancer. Each CDR3 is given with its conserved first and last residue. The order of the fields is V gene, D gene, clone size, J gene, CDR3 DNA, CDR3 protein. The D gene is left open where the match is weak. Clone size, where shown, is once, few, many, or a class for clones that have expanded.

TRBV5-6	-	-	TRBJ1-5	TGTGCCAGCAGCTTCTGGGGGTTGGGCAATCAGCCCCAGCATTTT	CASSFWGLGNQPQHF
TRBV6-5	-	-	TRBJ2-7	TGTGCCAGCAGTTACCCGGGGTACGAGCAGTACTTC	CASSYPGYEQYF
TRBV5-1	-	-	TRBJ1-3	TGCGCCAGCAGCGCCACAACTTTCTCTGGAAACACCATATATTTT	CASSATTFSGNTIYF
TRBV19	TRBD1	-	TRBJ1-2	TGTGCCAGTAAGGGACAGACTAACTATGGCTACACCTTC	CASKGQTNYGYTF
TRBV7-9	-	-	TRBJ2-2	TGTGCCAGCAGCCTCACACAGGGCAAGGCCGGGGAGCTGTTTTTT	CASSLTQGKAGELFF
TRBV7-9	-	-	TRBJ1-1	TGTGCCAGCAGCCAGGCTGGGGGGTGGACTGAAGCTTTCTTT	CASSQAGGWTEAFF
TRBV6-1	-	-	TRBJ1-2	TGTGCCAGCAGCCGGGTCTATGGCTACACCTTC	CASSRVYGYTF
TRBV15	TRBD2	once	TRBJ2-7	TGTGCCACCAGCAGAGGAACTAGCGGGGGACTCTCCTACGAGCAGTACTTC	CATSRGTSGGLSYEQYF
TRBV7-9	-	-	TRBJ2-3	TGTGCCAGCAGCCCCCTAGGAGCGGAAAACACAGATACGCAGTATTTT	CASSPLGAENTDTQYF
TRBV6-5	-	-	TRBJ2-1	TGTGCCAGCAGTCGGGACCGAAGCTCCTACAATGAGCAGTTCTTC	CASSRDRSSYNEQFF
TRBV7-8	-	-	TRBJ1-3	TGTGCCAGCGGGGGGTGGACTGGAAACACCATATATTTT	CASGGWTGNTIYF
TRBV2	TRBD1	-	TRBJ2-7	TGTGCCAGCAGTGGAGGGACAGGAGCCTACGAGCAGTACTTC	CASSGGTGAYEQYF
TRBV5-6	-	-	TRBJ1-5	TGTGCCAGCAGCTTGGGGTCCCACAATCAGCCCCAGCGTTTT	CASSLGSHNQPQRF
TRBV18	-	few	TRBJ2-2	TGTGCCAGCTCACCTCCCTCTTCCGGGGAGCTGTTTTTT	CASSPPSSGELFF
TRBV18	-	-	TRBJ1-2	TGTGCCAGCTCACCTCAGGGCGATGGCTATGGCTACACCTTC	CASSPQGDGYGYTF
TRBV5-1	-	-	TRBJ2-7	TGCGCCAGCAGCTCCCAGCGGGCTTTGACCTACGAGCAGTACTTC	CASSSQRALTYEQYF
TRBV25-1	TRBD1	few	TRBJ1-1	TGTGCCAGCAGCCGGGGACAGAAGAACACTGAAGCTTTCTTT	CASSRGQKNTEAFF
TRBV6-6	TRBD1	-	TRBJ1-5	TGTGCCAGCAGTTATGGGGGGACAGGAAATCAGCCCCAGCATTTT	CASSYGGTGNQPQHF
TRBV19	-	-	TRBJ1-5	TGTGCCAGTAGTATAAACAGATGGAGCAATCAGCCCCAGCATTTT	CASSINRWSNQPQHF
TRBV19	-	-	TRBJ1-2	TGTGCCAGTAGCTCCCTGGGGGGGTATGGCTACACCTTC	CASSSLGGYGYTF
TRBV6-1	-	-	TRBJ2-5	TGTGCCAGCAGTGGTGTCAGGGTTGGCCAAGAGACCCAGTACTTC	CASSGVRVGQETQYF
TRBV5-6	-	-	TRBJ2-3	TGTGCCAGCAGCTCCAGACTATCAGATACGCAGTATTTT	CASSSRLSDTQYF
TRBV6-1	-	few	TRBJ1-1	TGTGCCAGCACCCGCAGGTCGGTCACTGAAGCTTTCTTT	CASTRRSVTEAFF
TRBV11-2	-	-	TRBJ1-3	TGTGCCAGCAGCTTAGCCGGGGGCTCAGGTGGCACCATATATTTT	CASSLAGGSGGTIYF
TRBV6-1	-	-	TRBJ2-6	TGTGCCAGCAGACAGGAAAGCTCTGGGGCCAACGTCCTGACTTTC	CASRQESSGANVLTF
TRBV7-3	TRBD2	-	TRBJ2-3	TGTGCCAGTAAGACTAGCGGGCTTAGCACAGATACGCAGTATTTT	CASKTSGLSTDTQYF
TRBV7-7	TRBD1	-	TRBJ2-2	TGTGCCAGCAGCCCGCAGGGGGCGGGCGGGGAGCTGTTTTTT	CASSPQGAGGELFF
TRBV18	-	-	TRBJ1-5	TGTGCCAGCTCACCACCGGGTATCAGGGCTCAGCCCCAGCATTTT	CASSPPGIRAQPQHF
TRBV18	TRBD2	-	TRBJ2-3	TGTGCCAGCTCAACCCGGTCTAGCGGGGGGGCTATGTTCTCAGATACGCAGTATTTT	CASSTRSSGGAMFSDTQYF
TRBV4-1	-	few	TRBJ1-6	TGCGCCAGCAGCCAGCAGGGGTTAAGCTCCTATAATTCACCCCTCCACTTT	CASSQQGLSSYNSPLHF
TRBV6-4	TRBD1	-	TRBJ1-1	TGTGCCAGCAGTCCTCGCGGGACAGGGGTTAACACTGAAGCTTTCTTT	CASSPRGTGVNTEAFF
TRBV6-6	-	-	TRBJ2-7	TGTGCCAGCAGTACACCCGGGACGCCTTCCTACGAGCAGTACTTC	CASSTPGTPSYEQYF
TRBV2	-	-	TRBJ1-2	TGTGCCAGCAGTTATCCGGGGGAAGGCTATGGCTACACCTTC	CASSYPGEGYGYTF
TRBV5-1	-	-	TRBJ1-1	TGCGCCAGCAGCTTGAAGACAGGTTCGTACACTGAAGCTTTCTTT	CASSLKTGSYTEAFF
TRBV5-1	-	-	TRBJ1-3	TGCGCCAGCAGTCAGGAGGGCTGGTTGGGCAAAAGCTCTGGAAACACCATATATTTT	CASSQEGWLGKSSGNTIYF
TRBV9	TRBD2	-	TRBJ2-5	TGTGCCAGCAGCGTAGCAGCAGCGGGGGGGCAAGAGACCCAGTACTTC	CASSVAAAGGQETQYF
TRBV5-8	TRBD2	-	TRBJ2-3	TGTGCCAGCAGGTGGACTAGCGGGATCACAGATACGCAGTATTTT	CASRWTSGITDTQYF
TRBV11-3	TRBD1	-	TRBJ2-3	TGTGCCAGCAGCTTAAGACAGGGGAACACAGATACGCAGTATTTT	CASSLRQGNTDTQYF
TRBV9	-	-	TRBJ2-7	TGTGCCAGCAGTGAGTGGGGGCTATCCGAGCAGTACTTC	CASSEWGLSEQYF
TRBV4-1	-	-	TRBJ2-3	TGCGCCAGCAGCCAAGGGGACATTAGCACAGATACGCAGTATTTT	CASSQGDISTDTQYF